The 26 T cell receptor beta chains reported below all come from one sample, sequenced in a study of T cell responses to AZD1222 COVID-19 vaccine. Data came from immunoSEQ multiplex PCR; TCRdb stores just in-frame clones and leaves some out. The repertoire holds some 180,000 clones, with roughly 90% as singletons. The material was peripheral blood, obtained 28 days after the second AZD1222 dose. The receptors were sampled from an adult who received the AZD1222 COVID-19 vaccine.

In this sample, this clone turned up once. The genes are TRBV3-1 (or the pseudogene TRBV3-2) and TRBJ1-2, with TRBD1 matching 9 bases. V gave up 6 bases and J gave up 7 bases; unmatched junction bases: 9. The CDR3 loop spans 14 amino acids. The germline CDR1 and CDR2 sequences are LGHDT and YNNKEL (reference sequence). The CDR3 region has the DNA TGTGCCAGCAGTGCTACAGGGGGCACGAGTGGCTACACCTTC. This sequence encodes CASSATGGTSGYTF.

The rearrangement joins TRBV19 to TRBJ1-5; D is ambiguous. Trimming removed 0 bases from V and 0 bases from J, with 6 bases in between. Germline CDR1 is LNHDA and CDR2 is SQIVND (reference sequence). This CDR3 has 15 amino acids. The CDR3 nucleotides are TGTGCCAGTAGTATAGATGAAGATAGCAATCAGCCCCAGCATTTT. Translating gives CASSIDEDSNQPQHF.

The chain carries TRBV2 and TRBJ1-1; D is unresolved. The CDR3 extends over 13 amino acids. Trimming cost V 5 bases and J 4 bases, with 11 bases left between them. Germline CDR1 SNHLY, CDR2 FYNNEI. CDR3 sequence reads: CASSPQWGTEAFF. CDR3 nucleotide sequence: TGTGCCAGCAGTCCTCAATGGGGCACTGAAGCTTTCTTT.

The chain combines TRBV4-1 with TRBJ2-3; D might be TRBD2 (6 bases). V lost 4 bases and J 1 base, leaving 12 bases between the germline ends. The CDR3 length is 15 residues. Germline V gene lookup returns CDR1 MGHRA and CDR2 YSYEKL. The CDR3 protein is CASSLESSGTDTQYF. CDR3 DNA: TGCGCCAGCAGCCTCGAGTCTAGCGGCACAGATACGCAGTATTTT.

V is TRBV11-2 and J is TRBJ2-5; TRBD2 aligns across 13 bases. This CDR3 is 17 amino acids long. Germline V gene lookup returns CDR1 SGHAT and CDR2 FQNNGV. The V gene end was trimmed by 2 bases and the J gene end by 3 bases; junction bases not matched to a gene: 6. CDR3 bases: TGTGCCAGCAGCTTACACCAGGGACTAGCGGGGAAAGAGACCCAGTACTTC. It codes for CASSLHQGLAGKETQYF.

The rearrangement joins TRBV2 to TRBJ2-2; D is possibly TRBD1 or TRBD2 (6 bases each). The germline CDR1 and CDR2 sequences are SNHLY and FYNNEI. Trimming stripped 6 bases from V and 6 bases from J, with 8 bases between. The CDR3 length is 12 residues. CDR3 DNA sequence: TGTGCCAGCAGCCGGGGGCCCGGGGAGCTGTTTTTT. It translates to CASSRGPGELFF. The variable domain in full, with the rest retrieved from reference TRBV2 and TRBJ2-2, is EPEVTQTPSHQVTQMGQEVILRCVPISNHLYFYWYRQILGQKVEFLVSFYNNEISEKSEIFDDQFSVERPDGSNFTLKIRSTKLEDSAMYFCASSRGPGELFFGEGSRLTVL.

DNA of the CDR3: TGTGCCAGTAGTATGACCCAGAGTCAGCCCCAGCATTTT. It codes for CASSMTQSQPQHF. The J gene is TRBJ1-5, the V gene TRBV19; the D is unclear. This CDR3 contains 13 residues. Per germline, CDR1 LNHDA and CDR2 SQIVND (reference sequence). V was cut by 3 bases and J by 6 bases, with 9 bases left in between.

This chain links TRBV19 with TRBJ1-5; 7 nucleotides agree with TRBD1. CDR3 length: 15 amino acids. CDR1 is LNHDA and CDR2 is SQIVND in the germline V gene (reference sequence). V lost 6 bases to trimming and J lost 1 base; unmatched junction nucleotides: 6. CDR3 coding DNA: TGTGCCAGTAGAGAGACAGGGCCGAGCAATCAGCCCCAGCATTTT. This sequence encodes CASRETGPSNQPQHF.

This chain uses TRBV5-4 with TRBJ1-1; D is ambiguous. This CDR3 spans 15 amino acids. Germline CDR1 is SGHNT and CDR2 is YYREEE (reference sequence). V was pared by 0 bases and J by 4 bases, with 13 bases between. This chain's CDR3 is CASSLDSGLGTEAFF. DNA for the CDR3: TGTGCCAGCAGCTTGGACTCGGGGTTGGGCACTGAAGCTTTCTTT. The full variable domain, rest sourced from reference TRBV5-4 and TRBJ1-1, is ETGVTQSPTHLIKTRGQQVTLRCSSQSGHNTVSWYQQALGQGPQFIFQYYREEENGRGNFPPRFSGLQFPNYSSELNVNALELDDSALYLCASSLDSGLGTEAFFGQGTRLTVV.

V is TRBV5-1 and J is TRBJ2-5; D uncertain. This CDR3 has 13 residues. V lost 5 bases, J lost 4 bases, and 12 bases lay in between. Germline V lookup: CDR1 SGHRS, CDR2 YFSETQ. The CDR3 nucleotides are TGCGCCAGCAGTGGCCCTAGTTTAGAGACCCAGTACTTC. Encoded protein: CASSGPSLETQYF.

The V and J genes are TRBV19 and TRBJ1-2; D possibly corresponds to TRBD1 (6 bases). CDR1 and CDR2 (germline): LNHDA, SQIVND (reference sequence). The CDR3 has 16 amino acids. The germline V and J ends were trimmed by 1 base and 2 bases, with 14 bases remaining between them. CDR3 in amino acids: CASSIGQGLVNYGYTF. The CDR3 coding sequence is TGTGCCAGTAGTATAGGCCAGGGGCTAGTCAACTATGGCTACACCTTC.

The rearrangement links TRBV5-1 to TRBJ2-3; the match to TRBD2 covers 7 bases. Germline assignment: CDR1 SGHRS and CDR2 YFSETQ. CDR3 length equals 14 residues. V was clipped by 4 bases and J by 0 bases; unmatched bases: 2. The CDR3 nucleotides are TGCGCCAGCAGCATTAGCGGGAGCACAGATACGCAGTATTTT. Translating gives CASSISGSTDTQYF.

The V and J genes are TRBV7-6 and TRBJ2-3; unclear D gene. This CDR3 contains 17 residues. Germline-derived CDR1 and CDR2 are SGHVS and FNYEAQ. V lost 0 bases to trimming and J lost 0 bases, with 13 bases between them. For the CDR3, the DNA is TGTGCCAGCAGCTTAGCGCTGACAAGTACTAGCACAGATACGCAGTATTTT. Its protein is CASSLALTSTSTDTQYF.

The CDR3 sequence is CASSWTSGSPYYNEQFF. The DNA for the CDR3 is TGCGCCAGCAGCTGGACTAGCGGGTCCCCTTATTACAATGAGCAGTTCTTC. The chain combines TRBV5-1 with TRBJ2-1; 11 bases align to TRBD2. This CDR3 contains 17 residues. The V and J ends lost 3 bases and 4 bases, in that order; junction bases with no gene match: 9. Germline CDR1 is SGHRS and CDR2 is YFSETQ.

This chain links TRBV6-5 with TRBJ1-5, with D uncertain. V was shortened by 7 bases and J by 3 bases, with 10 bases between the two germline ends. This CDR3 region has 13 residues. The V gene's germline CDR1 is MNHEY and CDR2 SVGAGI. The CDR3 loop is CASKAGYNQPQHF. The CDR3, as DNA: TGTGCCAGCAAGGCCGGGTACAATCAGCCCCAGCATTTT.

This clone was recorded a few times. A junction end diverges from the germline sequence, so it may reflect a read error. This chain uses TRBV19 with TRBJ1-2, with 11 bases that match TRBD1. CDR1 is LNHDA, CDR2 SQIVND, per germline (reference sequence). The CDR3 runs to 15 residues. CDR3 in DNA: TGTGCCACTAGTGATCGGGACAGGGGGTCCTATGGCTACACCTTC. Its translation: CATSDRDRGSYGYTF.

The chain employs TRBV6-5 and TRBJ1-2; D possibly corresponds to TRBD1 (5 bases). Trimming shortened V by 7 bases and J by 8 bases, and 17 bases separated the two germline ends. Germline V gene sequence: CDR1 MNHEY, CDR2 SVGAGI. CDR3 size: 13 residues. Written as DNA, the CDR3 is TGTGCCAGCACTCAGACGGGACCAGAAGGCTACACCTTC. Translating it yields CASTQTGPEGYTF.

The chain is built from TRBV12-5 and TRBJ1-5, with D perhaps TRBD1 (5 bases). The germline V gene has CDR1 LGHNT and CDR2 FRNRAP. Trimming cost V 0 bases and J 2 bases, with 8 bases left between them. The CDR3 is made up of 15 amino acids. The CDR3 region is CASGLVEQGNQPQHF. The CDR3 DNA reads TGTGCTAGTGGTTTGGTAGAACAGGGCAATCAGCCCCAGCATTTT.

The chain combines TRBV6-5 with TRBJ1-5; D might be TRBD1 (6 bases). There are 14 residues in the CDR3. Germline V lookup: CDR1 MNHEY, CDR2 SVGAGI. Trimming cost V 6 bases and J 6 bases, with 15 bases left between them. In DNA form, the CDR3 reads TGTGCCAGCAGCCCCGGGGGGGCTGGTCAGCCCCAGCATTTT. Its protein product is CASSPGGAGQPQHF.

The chain has TRBV19 and TRBJ1-4, with D hard to call. The CDR3 consists of 16 residues. Germline V gene data show CDR1 as LNHDA and CDR2 as SQIVND (reference sequence). Trimming pared 8 bases from V and 0 bases from J, leaving 16 bases between. CDR3 coding DNA: TGTGCCAGTGGTCCGGCAGGACTCGCAACTAATGAAAAACTGTTTTTT. Its protein is CASGPAGLATNEKLFF.

This clone showed up just a few times. The chain joins TRBV19 to TRBJ2-7, with a tentative D call TRBD2 (5 bases). Between the trimmed V and J ends, which lost 5 bases and 2 bases, there was a span of 13 bases. This CDR3 spans 14 amino acids. Germline V lookup: CDR1 LNHDA, CDR2 SQIVND (reference sequence). CDR3 coding DNA: TGTGCCAGTAGTCCGCAATTCGGGACCTACGAGCAGTACTTC. This translates into CASSPQFGTYEQYF.

V gene TRBV7-9 combines with J gene TRBJ1-2, with TRBD1 matching 8 bases. The V segment lost 3 bases and the J segment 3 bases; nucleotides outside the gene matches: 9. The CDR3 consists of 16 residues. Per the germline V gene, CDR1 is SEHNR and CDR2 is FQNEAQ (reference sequence). The CDR3 sequence: CASSLGGSRGHYGYTF. Written as DNA, the CDR3 is TGTGCCAGCAGCTTGGGGGGATCCAGGGGGCACTATGGCTACACCTTC. The full variable domain, completed using reference TRBV7-9 and TRBJ1-2, is DTGVSQNPRHKITKRGQNVTFRCDPISEHNRLYWYRQTLGQGPEFLTYFQNEAQLEKSRLLSDRFSAERPKGSFSTLEIQRTEQGDSAMYLCASSLGGSRGHYGYTFGSGTRLTVV.

The chain uses TRBV7-9 and TRBJ1-3, with 8 bases aligning to TRBD1. Germline V CDR1 and CDR2: SEHNR, FQNEAQ (reference sequence). The V and J ends lost 5 bases and 3 bases, in that order; junction bases with no gene match: 18. The CDR3 contains 19 residues. In DNA form, the CDR3 reads TGTGCCAGCAGCCCCAAGCTGGTCCGGGACAGGCTCCGTGGAAACACCATATATTTT. This encodes CASSPKLVRDRLRGNTIYF. Full variable domain (outside the CDR3, taken from reference TRBV7-9 and TRBJ1-3): DTGVSQNPRHKITKRGQNVTFRCDPISEHNRLYWYRQTLGQGPEFLTYFQNEAQLEKSRLLSDRFSAERPKGSFSTLEIQRTEQGDSAMYLCASSPKLVRDRLRGNTIYFGEGSWLTVV.

This sequence joins TRBV5-1 and TRBJ2-1; D perhaps matches TRBD1 (5 bases). Trimming left V 4 bases short and J 2 bases short, with 19 bases between. The CDR3 has 17 amino acids. Germline values: CDR1 SGHRS, CDR2 YFSETQ. DNA of the CDR3: TGCGCCAGCAGCGACACGGTGGGTGGGGCTACCTACAATGAGCAGTTCTTC. It specifies CASSDTVGGATYNEQFF.

The rearrangement uses TRBV30 and TRBJ1-2, with 12 bases matching TRBD1. Germline CDR1 GTSNPN, CDR2 SVGIG (reference sequence). The CDR3 has 14 amino acids. The ends lost 2 bases at V and 8 bases at J; junction bases unmatched: 6. CDR3 region: CAWSSGQGAPGYTF. The CDR3, as DNA: TGTGCCTGGAGTTCGGGACAGGGGGCGCCCGGCTACACCTTC.

This sequence joins TRBV5-3 and TRBJ1-1; TRBD1 might be the D (5 bases). TRBV5-3 is marked as an open reading frame, function uncertain. This CDR3 region has 14 residues. V lost 1 base and J lost 3, with 10 bases in between. CDR3 protein: CARSLFGRDTEAFF. In DNA form, the CDR3 reads TGTGCCAGAAGCTTGTTCGGCAGGGACACTGAAGCTTTCTTT.